This TCR beta chain was profiled in a study of long-term antiretroviral therapy in people with HIV. Regarding the study as a whole: Transplant-donor-level diversity was not reached after ART, though diversity increased.

As concerns this clone: The antigen is not known.

Germline CDR1 SGDLS, CDR2 YYNGEE. The CDR3 extends over 21 amino acids. V shed 0 bases and J shed 0 bases, with 22 bases lying between them. The authors ran the immunoSEQ assay, v3.0, at survey level. Produced via immunoSEQ multiplex PCR; TCRdb's table is partial and in-frame only. This sample has tens of thousands of clones, with 80% to 95% found just once. V is TRBV9 and J is TRBJ2-6; D is possibly TRBD1 (6 bases). Sequenced material: unsorted PBMCs, taken 4.4 years after starting antiretroviral therapy. This receptor was taken from a woman in her 50s with HIV. DNA for the CDR3: TGTGCCAGCAGCGTAGGTAGTCCCTCCTGGGGGACAATCTCTGGGGCCAACGTCCTGACTTTC. Amino acids: CASSVGSPSWGTISGANVLTF.